These 9 T cell receptor beta chains were sequenced from one sample in a study of CD8 T cells in ankylosing spondylitis. TCRdb redid the calling of the 5' RACE reads with MiXCR, one entry per CDR3 protein. The sample has about 180,000 distinct CDR3 sequences; 9.8% are singletons. Sequenced material: blood, either unsorted or a sorted T cell fraction (not recorded which). Receptors were obtained from a female donor with ankylosing spondylitis or in good health (not recorded which).

J is TRBJ1-2 and V is TRBV5-6; tentative D call: TRBD1 (5 bases). V was shortened by 5 bases and J by 4 bases, with 12 bases between the two germline ends. Germline V gives CDR1 SGHDT, CDR2 YYEEEE. This CDR3 is built from 13 residues. CDR3 loop: CASSSDSLYGYTF. Written as DNA, the CDR3 is TGTGCCAGCAGTTCCGACAGCCTCTATGGCTACACCTTC.

This clonotype came up many times. This chain connects TRBV20-1 to TRBJ2-7, with TRBD1 matching over 7 bases. The junction had 12 bases not matched to a gene; V was cut back by 6 bases and J by 4 bases. This CDR3 contains 14 residues. CDR1 is DFQATT and CDR2 is SNEGSKA in the germline V gene (reference sequence). The CDR3 reads CSASQTGASYEQYF. CDR3 in DNA: TGCAGTGCGAGCCAAACAGGGGCCAGTTACGAGCAGTACTTC.

This clonotype was observed a few times. The chain has TRBV30 and TRBJ2-5; possibly TRBD1 or TRBD2 for D (5 bases each). Germline V gene sequence: CDR1 GTSNPN, CDR2 SVGIG (reference sequence). The CDR3 spans 14 residues. The ends were cut back, 0 bases at V and 5 bases at J, with 13 bases in the middle. The DNA of the CDR3 is TGTGCCTGGAGTGTAGAGGGGTTCGGTGAGACCCAGTACTTC. It specifies CAWSVEGFGETQYF.

This clonotype was seen a few times. The chain is built from TRBV20-1 and TRBJ2-7; D is perhaps TRBD2 (5 bases). V lost 2 bases and J 3 bases, leaving 14 bases between the germline ends. CDR1 is DFQATT and CDR2 is SNEGSKA in the germline V gene (reference sequence). This CDR3 region has 14 residues. The CDR3 loop is CSARTRPSIYEQYF. CDR3 in DNA: TGCAGTGCTAGAACTAGGCCCTCCATCTACGAGCAGTACTTC.

This clonotype was recorded at least ten times. J is TRBJ2-2 and V is TRBV4-3; D is undetermined. This CDR3 has 14 amino acids. The germline V and J ends were trimmed by 0 bases and 6 bases, with 8 bases remaining between them. CDR1 is LGHNA and CDR2 is YSLEER in the germline V gene. The CDR3 protein is CASSQDSYAGELFF. The CDR3 region has the DNA TGCGCCAGCAGCCAAGACAGTTATGCCGGGGAGCTGTTTTTT.

This clonotype was seen a handful of times. This chain joins TRBV7-8 and TRBJ2-5; D is unresolved. Germline V CDR1 and CDR2: SGHVS, FQNEAQ. Trimming took 1 base from V and 4 from J, leaving 4 bases between them. The CDR3 is 12 residues long. CDR3 sequence (DNA): TGTGCCAGCAGCTTAGATCTAGAGACCCAGTACTTC. Protein product: CASSLDLETQYF. Together with reference TRBV7-8 and TRBJ2-5, the CDR3 gives the full variable domain: GAGVSQSPRYKVAKRGQDVALRCDPISGHVSLFWYQQALGQGPEFLTYFQNEAQLDKSGLPSDRFFAERPEGSVSTLKIQRTQQEDSAVYLCASSLDLETQYFGPGTRLLVL.

This clonotype showed up just a few times. This chain connects TRBV7-9 to TRBJ2-4; TRBD1 matches 9 bases. V lost 5 bases, J lost 3 bases, and 11 bases stayed unmatched. Germline CDR1 SEHNR, CDR2 FQNEAQ (reference sequence). The CDR3 spans 17 residues. The CDR3 region is CASSHPRQGEVKNIQYF. The CDR3 DNA reads as TGTGCCAGCAGCCACCCTCGACAGGGGGAAGTCAAAAACATTCAGTACTTC.

The CDR3 DNA follows: TGTGCCAGCAGAGGACTTCCGCACACCGGGGAGCTGTTTTTT. Residues: CASRGLPHTGELFF. V gene TRBV19 combines with J gene TRBJ2-2; D may be TRBD2 (5 bases). CDR3 length: 14 residues. CDR1 and CDR2 from the germline V gene are LNHDA and SQIVND (reference sequence). V gave up 9 bases and J gave up 3 bases, with 14 bases separating them.

On this clonotype: This may come from a read error, since a much larger clone is one base off. V is TRBV27 and J is TRBJ2-7; no definite D call. Germline assignment: CDR1 MNHEY and CDR2 SMNVEV (reference sequence). Between the trimmed V and J ends, which lost 0 bases and 3 bases, there was a span of 15 bases. The CDR3 sequence is 16 residues long. The CDR3 region is CASSLSGMENFYEQYF. CDR3 coding DNA: TGTGCCAGCAGTTTATCAGGCATGGAGAACTTCTACGAGCAGTACTTC.